The 15 T cell receptor beta chains below were found in one sample sequenced in a study of blood T cell repertoires in COVID-19. Profiled with immunoSEQ multiplex PCR; TCRdb holds only in-frame clones, not every one. The sample contains some 130,000 clones, approximately 74% of which appear only once. Material for sequencing was peripheral blood. Receptors originate from a woman in her seventies with acute or convalescent COVID-19.

The rearrangement joins TRBV7-2 to TRBJ2-2; D gene unclear. The germline gives CDR1 SGHTA, CDR2 FQGNSA. The CDR3 is 15 residues long. V lost 3 bases and J 5 bases, leaving 13 bases between the germline ends. Here the CDR3 DNA reads TGTGCCAGCAGCTTCAAGGCCACCGGGACCGGGGAGCTGTTTTTT. It encodes CASSFKATGTGELFF.

This clone occurred a few times. This chain uses TRBV19 with TRBJ2-7; 11 nucleotides align to TRBD2. V was clipped by 10 bases and J by 4 bases; unmatched bases: 9. In germline, CDR1 is LNHDA, CDR2 SQIVND (reference sequence). There are 14 residues in the CDR3. As DNA, the CDR3 is TGTGCCACCTCGCCGGGACTAGCGGCGTACGAGCAGTACTTC. Amino acids: CATSPGLAAYEQYF.

The chain is built from TRBV7-9 and TRBJ2-1, with 10 positions matching TRBD2. Germline CDR1 and CDR2: SEHNR and FQNEAQ (reference sequence). The trim removed 1 base at V and 5 bases at J, leaving 5 bases unmatched. The CDR3 has 16 residues. CDR3 protein: CASSLGGLAGDNEQFF. The CDR3 DNA sequence: TGTGCCAGCAGCTTAGGAGGGCTAGCGGGGGACAATGAGCAGTTCTTC.

This chain connects TRBV4-3 to TRBJ2-1; TRBD1 agrees at 11 bases. The CDR3 length is 15 residues. Per germline, CDR1 LGHNA and CDR2 YSLEER. J gave up 4 bases and V 4 bases, and 3 bases lay outside the gene matches. Here the CDR3 reads CASSRGTGGYNEQFF. The CDR3 coding sequence is TGCGCCAGCAGCCGCGGGACAGGGGGGTACAATGAGCAGTTCTTC.

The V and J genes are TRBV28 and TRBJ1-5; 9 bases align to TRBD1. The CDR3 totals 16 residues. The J segment lost 6 bases and the V segment lost 5 bases, leaving 11 bases of the junction unmatched. The V gene's germline CDR1 is MDHEN and CDR2 SYDVKM. CDR3 region: CASSLHAGTGIQPQHF. CDR3 sequence (DNA): TGTGCCAGCAGTCTACATGCCGGGACAGGGATTCAGCCCCAGCATTTT.

CDR3 sequence: CASVRDRYLSDTQYF. The CDR3 bases are TGTGCCAGCGTAAGGGACAGATACCTTTCAGATACGCAGTATTTT. The V gene is TRBV6-5, the J gene TRBJ2-3; 7 positions agree with TRBD1. This CDR3 is built from 15 residues. The V and J ends lost 8 bases and 4 bases, in that order; junction bases with no gene match: 12. Germline loops: CDR1 MNHEY, CDR2 SVGAGI.

V gene TRBV5-1 combines with J gene TRBJ1-6, with TRBD1 matching over 10 bases. Trimming took 0 bases from V and 1 from J; bases not matched to a gene: 1. The length of the CDR3 is 17 residues. CDR1 is SGHRS and CDR2 is YFSETQ in the germline V gene. CDR3 protein: CASSLGQGASYNSPLHF. CDR3 nucleotides: TGCGCCAGCAGCTTGGGACAGGGGGCTTCCTATAATTCACCCCTCCACTTT.

This clone was found a few times. This chain connects TRBV11-2 to TRBJ1-1; no clear D gene. V was clipped by 0 bases and J by 4 bases, with 9 bases between them. CDR3 length: 14 residues. Germline V CDR1 and CDR2: SGHAT, FQNNGV. The CDR3 loop is CASSLDSWSTEAFF. The CDR3 region has the DNA TGTGCCAGCAGCTTAGACAGCTGGAGCACTGAAGCTTTCTTT. Variable domain in full (rest from reference TRBV11-2 and TRBJ1-1): EAGVAQSPRYKIIEKRQSVAFWCNPISGHATLYWYQQILGQGPKLLIQFQNNGVVDDSQLPKDRFSAERLKGVDSTLKIQPAKLEDSAVYLCASSLDSWSTEAFFGQGTRLTVV.

The table lists this clone with many counts. The J gene is TRBJ2-7, the V gene TRBV5-1, with D perhaps TRBD1 (6 bases). The length of the CDR3 is 13 residues. Germline-derived CDR1 and CDR2 are SGHRS and YFSETQ. V was pared by 4 bases and J by 2 bases, with 10 bases between. The CDR3 is CASSLDSPYEQYF. CDR3 in DNA: TGCGCCAGCAGCCTGGACAGCCCCTACGAGCAGTACTTC.

This rearrangement joins TRBV3-1 (or the pseudogene TRBV3-2) to TRBJ1-6; D ambiguous. This CDR3 is 16 amino acids long. The V end lost 0 bases, the J end lost 0 bases, and 6 bases lay between the germline ends. Germline CDR1 and CDR2: LGHDT and YNNKEL (reference sequence). The CDR3 DNA reads TGTGCCAGCAGCCAAGATGGGAGCTCCTATAATTCACCCCTCCACTTT. It specifies CASSQDGSSYNSPLHF.

This clone was counted only a few times. CDR3: CASSEVGQALSYNSPLHF. The CDR3 region has the DNA TGTGCCAGCAGTGAAGTAGGACAGGCCCTCTCCTATAATTCACCCCTCCACTTT. The V gene is TRBV6-4, the J gene TRBJ1-6, with TRBD1 matching over 7 bases. Trimming cost V 3 bases and J 0 bases; bases outside gene matches: 8. The CDR3 loop spans 18 amino acids. Germline assignment: CDR1 MRHNA and CDR2 SNTAGT.

A few counts support this clone. V and J are TRBV19 and TRBJ2-1, with TRBD1 matching over 11 bases. The germline CDR1 and CDR2 sequences are LNHDA and SQIVND (reference sequence). Trimming cost V 5 bases and J 7 bases; bases outside gene matches: 16. The CDR3 has 18 amino acids. The CDR3 loop reads CASSGSRDRGISWNEQFF. CDR3 DNA: TGTGCCAGTAGTGGATCCCGGGACAGGGGGATATCGTGGAATGAGCAGTTCTTC.

About this clone: The sample has other DNA sequences that encode this CDR3 too. The chain links TRBV12-3 or TRBV12-4 to TRBJ1-2; TRBD1 matches 7 bases. V was pared by 1 base and J by 4 bases, with 0 bases of the junction left unmatched. There are 13 residues in the CDR3. Here the CDR3 reads CASSLDRGYGYTF. CDR3 nucleotide sequence: TGTGCCAGCAGTTTAGACAGGGGCTATGGCTACACCTTC.

V is TRBV28 and J is TRBJ1-5; D call uncertain. V lost 5 bases to trimming and J lost 7 bases, with 18 bases between them. CDR3 length: 15 residues. Germline V gene lookup returns CDR1 MDHEN and CDR2 SYDVKM. The CDR3 DNA reads as TGTGCCAGCAGTCCCCCCTCGACAAGCCCACAGCCCCAGCATTTT. Residues: CASSPPSTSPQPQHF.

This chain links TRBV5-6 with TRBJ2-2; 8 bases align to TRBD2. CDR1 SGHDT and CDR2 YYEEEE come from the germline V gene. Unmatched junction bases numbered 9, after V lost 4 bases and J lost 13 bases. This CDR3 is 13 amino acids long. CDR3 nucleotide sequence: TGTGCCAGCAGCCTGGGACTAGGCTCGGTGCTGTTTTTT. Its translation: CASSLGLGSVLFF.